The clone carrying this TCR beta chain was detected many times. Its antigen is still unknown. This specimen belongs to a study of CD8 T cells in ankylosing spondylitis. The study's findings and limits: There was a TCR beta motif, made of eight highly homologous variants, that appeared characteristic of ankylosing spondylitis blood. Disease-linked clones were reportedly significantly enriched in matched ankylosing spondylitis synovial fluid.

This CDR3 contains 12 residues. The germline V gene has CDR1 SGHRS and CDR2 YFSETQ. V lost 1 base and J lost 6, with 5 bases in between. TCRdb ran MiXCR on the 5' RACE reads and lists one entry per CDR3 protein. In the table there are about 39,000 distinct CDR3 sequences, 10% of which are singletons. Material: blood, either unsorted or a sorted T cell fraction (not recorded which). The receptor comes from a male donor with ankylosing spondylitis or in good health (not recorded which). The rearrangement joins TRBV5-1 to TRBJ2-1; D ambiguous. The CDR3 sequence: CASSLPSNEQFF. The DNA for the CDR3 is TGCGCCAGCAGCTTGCCTTCCAATGAGCAGTTCTTC.